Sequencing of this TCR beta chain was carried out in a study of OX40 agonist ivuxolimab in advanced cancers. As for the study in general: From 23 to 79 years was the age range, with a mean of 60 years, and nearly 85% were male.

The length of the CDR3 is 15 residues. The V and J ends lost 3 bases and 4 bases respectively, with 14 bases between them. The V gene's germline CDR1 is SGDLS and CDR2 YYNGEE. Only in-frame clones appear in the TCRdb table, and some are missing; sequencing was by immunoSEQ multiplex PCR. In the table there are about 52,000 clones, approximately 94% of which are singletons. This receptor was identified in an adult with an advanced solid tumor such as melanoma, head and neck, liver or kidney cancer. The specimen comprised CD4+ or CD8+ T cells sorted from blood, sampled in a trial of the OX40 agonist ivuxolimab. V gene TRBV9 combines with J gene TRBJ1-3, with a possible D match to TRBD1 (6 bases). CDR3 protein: CASSATGFAGNTIYF. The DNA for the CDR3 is TGTGCCAGCAGCGCGACAGGTTTTGCCGGAAACACCATATATTTT.